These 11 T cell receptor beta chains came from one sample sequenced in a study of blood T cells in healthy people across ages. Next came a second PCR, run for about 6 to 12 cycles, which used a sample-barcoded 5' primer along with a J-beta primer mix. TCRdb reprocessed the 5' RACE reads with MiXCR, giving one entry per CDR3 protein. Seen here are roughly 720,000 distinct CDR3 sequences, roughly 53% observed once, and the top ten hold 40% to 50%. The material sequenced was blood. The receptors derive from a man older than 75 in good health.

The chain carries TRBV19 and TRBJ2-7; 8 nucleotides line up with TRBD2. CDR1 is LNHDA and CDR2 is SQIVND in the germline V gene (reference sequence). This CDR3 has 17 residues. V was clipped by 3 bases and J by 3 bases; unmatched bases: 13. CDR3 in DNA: TGTGCCAGTAGTATTAGGGGCTGGAGCGGGAGTCACTACGAGCAGTACTTC. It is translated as CASSIRGWSGSHYEQYF.

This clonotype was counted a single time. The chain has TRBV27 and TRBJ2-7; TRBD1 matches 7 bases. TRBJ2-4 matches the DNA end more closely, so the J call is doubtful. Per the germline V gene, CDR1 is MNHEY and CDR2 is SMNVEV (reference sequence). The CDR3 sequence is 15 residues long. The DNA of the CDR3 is TGTGCCAGCAGTTCCGGACAGGTGGGGTTAAACATTCAGTACTTC. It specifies CASSSGQVGLNIQYF.

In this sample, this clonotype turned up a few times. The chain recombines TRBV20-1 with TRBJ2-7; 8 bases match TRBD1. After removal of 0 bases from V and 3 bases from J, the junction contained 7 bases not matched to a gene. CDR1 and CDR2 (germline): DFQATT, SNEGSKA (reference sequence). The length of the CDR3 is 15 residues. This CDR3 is CSARDLRTGFYEQYF. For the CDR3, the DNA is TGCAGTGCTAGAGATCTCCGGACAGGGTTCTACGAGCAGTACTTC.

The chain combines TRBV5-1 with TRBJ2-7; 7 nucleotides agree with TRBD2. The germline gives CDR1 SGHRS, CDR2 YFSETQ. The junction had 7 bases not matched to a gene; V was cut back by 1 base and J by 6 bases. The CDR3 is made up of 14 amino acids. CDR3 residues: CASSLPSGRGEQYF. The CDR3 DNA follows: TGCGCCAGCAGCTTGCCTAGCGGAAGGGGCGAGCAGTACTTC.

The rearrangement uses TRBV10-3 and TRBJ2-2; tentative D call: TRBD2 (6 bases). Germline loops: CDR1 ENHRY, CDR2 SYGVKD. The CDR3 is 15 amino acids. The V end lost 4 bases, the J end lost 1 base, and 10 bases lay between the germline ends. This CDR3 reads CAISGEAGNTGELFF. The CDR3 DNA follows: TGTGCCATCAGTGGCGAAGCGGGGAACACCGGGGAGCTGTTTTTT.

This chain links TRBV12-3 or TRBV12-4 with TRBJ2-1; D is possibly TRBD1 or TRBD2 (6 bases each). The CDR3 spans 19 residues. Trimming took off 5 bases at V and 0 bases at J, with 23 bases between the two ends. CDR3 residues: CASSRPYGGPESSYNEQFF. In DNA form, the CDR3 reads TGTGCCAGCAGTCGTCCCTACGGGGGCCCAGAGAGCTCCTACAATGAGCAGTTCTTC.

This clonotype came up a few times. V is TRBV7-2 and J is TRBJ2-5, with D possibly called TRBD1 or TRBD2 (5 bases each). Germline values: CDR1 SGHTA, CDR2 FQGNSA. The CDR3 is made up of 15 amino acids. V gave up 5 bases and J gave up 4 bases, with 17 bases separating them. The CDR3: CASSQDGASRETQYF. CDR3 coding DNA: TGTGCCAGCAGCCAAGACGGGGCGAGTAGAGAGACCCAGTACTTC.

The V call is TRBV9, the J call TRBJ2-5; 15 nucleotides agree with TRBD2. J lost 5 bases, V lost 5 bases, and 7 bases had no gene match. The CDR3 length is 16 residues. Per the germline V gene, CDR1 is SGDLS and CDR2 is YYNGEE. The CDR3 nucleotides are TGTGCCAGCAGTGTCGGGACTAGCGGGAGGCGGGAGACCCAGTACTTC. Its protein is CASSVGTSGRRETQYF.

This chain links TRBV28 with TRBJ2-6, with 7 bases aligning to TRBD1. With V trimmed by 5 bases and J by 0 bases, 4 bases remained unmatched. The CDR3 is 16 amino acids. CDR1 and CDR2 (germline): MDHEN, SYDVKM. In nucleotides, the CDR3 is TGTGCCAGCAGTGCTCACAGGGGCTCTGGGGCCAACGTCCTGACTTTC. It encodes CASSAHRGSGANVLTF.

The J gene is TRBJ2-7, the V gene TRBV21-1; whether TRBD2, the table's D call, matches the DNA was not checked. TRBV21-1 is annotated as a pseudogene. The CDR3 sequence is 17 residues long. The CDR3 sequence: CASSKSPPRTSYNEQYF. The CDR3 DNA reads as TGTGCCAGCAGCAAAAGCCCCCCCCGGACTTCCTACAATGAGCAGTACTTC.

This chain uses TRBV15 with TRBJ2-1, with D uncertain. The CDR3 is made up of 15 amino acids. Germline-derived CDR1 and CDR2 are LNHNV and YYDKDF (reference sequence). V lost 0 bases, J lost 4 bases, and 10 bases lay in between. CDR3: CATSREATIYNEQFF. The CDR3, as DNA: TGTGCCACCAGCAGAGAAGCTACAATTTACAATGAGCAGTTCTTC.